This T cell receptor (beta chain) was sequenced during a study of T cell repertoires in cytomegalovirus infection. Study summary: HLA-B-restricted CMV epitopes that are well studied, plus recently identified HLA-C-restricted ones, were used by the study. Study-level points and caveats: Dominating the ex vivo response were HLA-C-restricted CMV-specific TCR beta clonotypes.

This clonotype showed up many times. Its antigen remains unidentified. TCRdb reanalysed the reads using MiXCR and keeps one entry per CDR3 protein. The sample has approximately 65,000 distinct CDR3 sequences, 20% to 25% seen once. The receptor comes from a human donor in good health (CMV status not recorded). Some clones in this sample may be carry-over from other donors' samples. The sample here was CD8+ T cells from cultured PBMCs, taken from culture after CMV antigen stimulation.

CDR3 DNA: TGTGCCAGCAGCTTAAAAGGGCCCCCCTACGAGCAGTACTTC. It is translated as CASSLKGPPYEQYF. The J gene is TRBJ2-7, the V gene TRBV7-2; no clear D gene. V was shortened by 2 bases and J by 2 bases, with 10 bases between the two germline ends. The CDR3 runs to 14 residues. CDR1 is SGHTA, CDR2 FQGNSA, per germline.